The clone carrying this T cell receptor beta chain is classed as medium-sized by frequency. Primers for the PCR totalled 60 Vbeta and 13 Jbeta. Assay used: immunoSEQ multiplex PCR; TCRdb lists only in-frame clones, some missing. This repertoire comprises around 100,000 clones; its ten largest clones make up approximately 6.8%. The data were obtained in a study of cytomegalovirus exposure and HLA in healthy donors. Material for sequencing was PBMCs. The TCR comes from a man aged 35 to 55 in good health and CMV-seropositive.

CDR3: CASSWGQITEAFF. Here the CDR3 DNA reads TGTGCCAGCAGTTGGGGACAAATCACTGAAGCTTTCTTT. This chain joins TRBV6-5 and TRBJ1-1; possibly TRBD1 for D (6 bases). Deletions cut 4 bases from V and 4 bases from J, with 10 bases between. The CDR3 sequence is 13 residues long. In germline, CDR1 is MNHEY, CDR2 SVGAGI.